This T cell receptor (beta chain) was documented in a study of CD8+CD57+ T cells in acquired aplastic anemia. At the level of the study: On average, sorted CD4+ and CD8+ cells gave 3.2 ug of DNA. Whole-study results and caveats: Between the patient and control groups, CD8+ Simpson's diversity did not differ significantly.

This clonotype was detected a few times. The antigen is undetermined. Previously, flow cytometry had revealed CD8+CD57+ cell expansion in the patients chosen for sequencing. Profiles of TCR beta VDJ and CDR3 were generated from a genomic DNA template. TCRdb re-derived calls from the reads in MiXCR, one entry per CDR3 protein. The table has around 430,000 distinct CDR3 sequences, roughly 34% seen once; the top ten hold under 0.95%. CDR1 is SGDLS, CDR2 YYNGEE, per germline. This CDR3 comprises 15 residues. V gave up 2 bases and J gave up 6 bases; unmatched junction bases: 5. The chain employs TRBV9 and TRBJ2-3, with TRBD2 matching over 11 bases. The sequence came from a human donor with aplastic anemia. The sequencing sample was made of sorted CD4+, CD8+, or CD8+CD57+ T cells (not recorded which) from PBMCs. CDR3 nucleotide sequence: TGTGCCAGCAGCGTCCTAGCGGGGGGCGGGGATACGCAGTATTTT. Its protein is CASSVLAGGGDTQYF.